This T cell receptor (beta chain) came from a study of T-cell reconstitution after alpha-beta-depleted transplantation in children. General study points: T cells produced anew were the main source of T-cell counts and diversity one year after transplant.

V was pared by 1 base and J by 2 bases, with 6 bases of the junction left unmatched. The CDR3 is made up of 17 amino acids. Germline V gives CDR1 MDHEN, CDR2 SYDVKM. In its sample, this clonotype was seen many times. Its target is unknown. Unique molecular identifiers were incorporated into the prepared TCRbeta library. TCRdb independently ran MiXCR on the PCR reads; one entry per CDR3 protein. The sample contains about 300,000 distinct CDR3 sequences, 10% of which appear only once. The V and J genes are TRBV28 and TRBJ2-3; 10 bases match TRBD2. Sequencing used PBMCs, obtained before TCRalphabeta/CD19-depleted stem cell transplant. The TCR originated in a boy less than two years old with acute myeloid leukemia, due to receive a stem cell transplant. The CDR3 DNA reads as TGTGCCAGCAGTTTATCGGTACTAGCGGGAAACACAGATACGCAGTATTTT. Protein: CASSLSVLAGNTDTQYF.